A selection of T cell receptor beta chains follows, all from one sample in a study of tumor-infiltrating lymphocytes in primary liver carcinoma. From the multiplex PCR reads, TCRdb called clonotypes with MiXCR, one entry per CDR3 protein. The sample includes about 350,000 distinct CDR3 sequences, roughly 61% of them seen just once. The sample taken for sequencing was peripheral blood. The receptors come from a man between 40 and 49 years old with primary liver carcinoma and hepatitis B virus infection. Each CDR3 is given with its conserved first and last residue.

TRBV6-5	TRBJ1-6	CASSRTDYNSPLHF
TRBV12-3/TRBV12-4	TRBJ2-1	CASSLASGKLIEQFF
TRBV4-1	TRBJ2-2	CASSQASNTGELFF
TRBV6-1	TRBJ2-7	CASISTGTSGNYEQYF
TRBV28	TRBJ1-5	CASSEINGPQHF
TRBV7-9	TRBJ2-3	CVSSFSGSAPDTQYF
TRBV29-1	TRBJ2-3	CSVPIDTQYF
TRBV18	TRBJ2-5	CASSPQRAGGMETQYF
TRBV29-1	TRBJ1-1	CSVGTGAVTEAFF
TRBV11-2	TRBJ2-3	CASSTSSSGRVTDTQYF
TRBV6-2/TRBV6-3	TRBJ2-3	CASSYEPDGLAGPSTDTQYF
TRBV6-2/TRBV6-3	TRBJ2-5	CASSYGRLANQETQYF
TRBV28	TRBJ1-2	CASSSPGQGRGSIYGYTF
TRBV5-6	TRBJ2-5	CASSPKTGASETQYF
TRBV6-2/TRBV6-3	TRBJ2-6	CASIRASGANVLTF
TRBV4-2	TRBJ2-1	CASSLSLLAGGPYNEQFF
TRBV11-2	TRBJ2-7	CVSSLARDAYEQYF
TRBV11-2	TRBJ2-1	CASSSLIPGQVLNGQFF
TRBV6-5	TRBJ1-6	CAGREFRNNSPLHF
TRBV11-2	TRBJ2-1	CASSFRVEQFF
TRBV11-2	TRBJ2-5	CASSPGAAPKTQYF
TRBV12-3/TRBV12-4	TRBJ2-7	CASRGTSDSYEQYF
TRBV6-1	TRBJ2-4	CASSDPRTGGVGGVEDIQYF
TRBV10-3	TRBJ2-7	CATSDTLTTYQQYF
TRBV10-2	TRBJ2-3	CASLSGTRTSRDTQYF
TRBV5-4	TRBJ2-2	CASSSRTGGIGELFF
TRBV5-4	TRBJ1-1	CASSFQALPEAFF
TRBV7-8	TRBJ2-6	CASSHRTPATEANVLTF
TRBV6-2/TRBV6-3	TRBJ2-7	CASSSPDGPYEQYF
TRBV5-4	TRBJ2-3	CASSYSGGGDTQYF
TRBV11-2	TRBJ2-4	CASQRGNIQCF
TRBV10-2	TRBJ2-5	CASSSDTQETQYF
TRBV13	TRBJ1-2	CASSTRTELGYTF
TRBV28	TRBJ2-7	CASCAFPREPSF
TRBV11-2	TRBJ2-7	CGSSLMDPGGNSYEQYF
TRBV9	TRBJ2-1	CASSAVLTDSEQFF
TRBV11-2	TRBJ2-5	CASSLTGTGGPWQETPYF
TRBV21-1	TRBJ2-2	CASSSPGGENTGELFF
TRBV6-6	TRBJ2-1	CASSYEAAGGYNEQFF
TRBV5-5	TRBJ2-2	CASSSGLYAGELFF
TRBV5-5	TRBJ2-7	CASSLGIYGFDEQYF
TRBV6-2/TRBV6-3	TRBJ2-3	CASSYLISGSSTDTQYF
TRBV29-1	TRBJ2-3	CNVGRGTDTQYF
TRBV6-6	TRBJ2-2	CTSSYSRQNTGEPFF
TRBV11-2	TRBJ2-7	CASSLIGRGMGASSYEQYF
TRBV12-3/TRBV12-4	TRBJ2-7	CACSPRQGAHEQYF
TRBV11-1	TRBJ2-3	CASRVVGSTDTQYF
TRBV11-2	TRBJ1-1	CASSLGWTFAASF
TRBV11-2	TRBJ1-3	CASSFFDPGNTIYF
TRBV5-4	TRBJ2-2	CASSPPGQGAVTGELFF
TRBV11-2	TRBJ2-3	CASMRQRPSTATQYF
TRBV6-2/TRBV6-3	TRBJ2-3	CASSLGLAVTGSQYF
TRBV25-1	TRBJ2-1	CASSAGSNAYNEQFF
TRBV29-1	TRBJ1-1	CSVGWQRNTEAFF